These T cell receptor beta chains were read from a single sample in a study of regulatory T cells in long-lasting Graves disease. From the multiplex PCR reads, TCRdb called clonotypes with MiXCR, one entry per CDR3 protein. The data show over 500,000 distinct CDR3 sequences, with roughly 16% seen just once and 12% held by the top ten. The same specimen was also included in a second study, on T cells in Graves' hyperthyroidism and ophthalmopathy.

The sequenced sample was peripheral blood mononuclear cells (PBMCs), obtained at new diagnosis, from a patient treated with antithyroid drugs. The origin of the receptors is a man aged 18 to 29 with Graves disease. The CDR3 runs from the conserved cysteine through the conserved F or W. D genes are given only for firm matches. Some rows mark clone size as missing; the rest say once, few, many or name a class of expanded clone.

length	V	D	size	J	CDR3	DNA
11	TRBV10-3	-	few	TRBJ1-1	CAISANTEAFF	TGTGCCATCAGTGCGAACACTGAAGCTTTCTTT
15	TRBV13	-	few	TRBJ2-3	CASSPGVLDPDTQYF	TGTGCCAGCAGCCCCGGGGTACTAGATCCAGATACGCAGTATTTT
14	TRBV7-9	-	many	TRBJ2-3	CASSQGYRTDTQYF	TGTGCCAGCAGCCAGGGATATCGCACAGATACGCAGTATTTT
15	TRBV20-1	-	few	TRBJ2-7	CSAYPGGEYTYEQYF	TGCAGTGCTTACCCAGGGGGGGAGTACACCTACGAGCAGTACTTC
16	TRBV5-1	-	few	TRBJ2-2	CASSPMGGLGTGELFF	TGCGCCAGCAGCCCCATGGGGGGGCTCGGCACCGGGGAGCTGTTTTTT
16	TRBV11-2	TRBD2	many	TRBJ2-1	CASSSIAGREGNEQFF	TGTGCCAGCAGCTCTATAGCGGGACGTGAAGGCAATGAGCAGTTCTTC
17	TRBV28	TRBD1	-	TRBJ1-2	CASSFAGTGVANYGYTF	TGTGCCAGCAGTTTCGCCGGGACAGGGGTAGCTAACTATGGCTACACCTTC
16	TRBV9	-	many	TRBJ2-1	CASSVGWGVSYNEQFF	TGTGCCAGCAGCGTAGGGTGGGGGGTCTCCTACAATGAGCAGTTCTTC
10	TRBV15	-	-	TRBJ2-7	CATSGAGRGF	TGTGCCACCAGCGGGGCAGGGAGAGGCTTC
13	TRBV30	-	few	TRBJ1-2	CAWSVQGLGGYTF	TGTGCCTGGAGTGTACAGGGTCTCGGGGGCTACACCTTC
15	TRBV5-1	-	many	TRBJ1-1	CASSLQGPTSAEAFF	TGCGCCAGCAGCTTGCAGGGGCCGACGTCGGCTGAAGCTTTCTTT
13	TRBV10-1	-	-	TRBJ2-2	CASLKTATGKLFF	TGCGCCAGCCTTAAGACAGCGACCGGGAAGCTGTTTTTT
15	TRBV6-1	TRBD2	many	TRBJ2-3	CASSEASGSPDTQYF	TGTGCCAGCAGTGAAGCTAGCGGGAGCCCAGATACGCAGTATTTT
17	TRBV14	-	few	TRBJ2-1	CASSQDTGGVLRNEQFF	TGTGCCAGCAGCCAGGATACGGGGGGCGTCCTGAGGAATGAGCAGTTCTTC
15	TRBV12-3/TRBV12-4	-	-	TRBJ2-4	CASSFFRLAKNIQYF	TGTGCCAGCAGTTTTTTCCGGCTAGCCAAAAACATTCAGTACTTC
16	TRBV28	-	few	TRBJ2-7	CASSFPSGPSSYEQYF	TGTGCCAGCAGTTTCCCCTCGGGCCCCAGCTCCTACGAGCAGTACTTC
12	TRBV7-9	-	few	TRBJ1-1	CASSLSPQEAFF	TGTGCCAGCAGCTTAAGTCCACAAGAAGCTTTCTTT
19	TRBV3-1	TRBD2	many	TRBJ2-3	CASSLRDRLATPSTDTQYF	TGTGCCAGCAGCCTAAGAGATCGACTAGCGACCCCTAGCACAGATACGCAGTATTTT
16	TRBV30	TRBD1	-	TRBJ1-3	CAWSSLLQGAGNTIYF	TGTGCCTGGAGTAGCCTCTTACAGGGGGCTGGAAACACCATATATTTT
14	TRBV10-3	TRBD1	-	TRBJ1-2	CAISTGGADYGYTF	TGTGCCATCAGTACAGGGGGCGCAGACTATGGCTACACCTTC
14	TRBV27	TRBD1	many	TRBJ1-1	CASSPQTDRGQAFF	TGTGCCAGCAGTCCCCAGACGGACAGGGGGCAGGCTTTCTTT
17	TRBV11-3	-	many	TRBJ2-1	CASSSNTRAVEGDEQFF	TGTGCCAGCAGCTCCAATACGAGAGCGGTCGAGGGAGATGAGCAGTTCTTC
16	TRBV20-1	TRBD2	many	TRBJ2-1	CSARGLAGAPYNEQFF	TGCAGTGCTAGGGGACTAGCGGGAGCCCCCTACAATGAGCAGTTCTTC
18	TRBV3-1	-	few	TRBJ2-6	CASSPARGASSGANVLTF	TGTGCCAGCAGCCCGGCGAGGGGGGCTAGTTCTGGGGCCAACGTCCTGACTTTC
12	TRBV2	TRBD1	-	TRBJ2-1	CASSRQGFEQFF	TGTGCCAGCAGTCGACAGGGGTTTGAGCAGTTCTTC
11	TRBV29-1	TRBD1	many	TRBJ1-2	CSGTGAYGYTF	TGCAGCGGTACAGGGGCCTATGGCTACACCTTC
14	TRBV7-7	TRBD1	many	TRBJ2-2	CASRPGQGAGELFF	TGTGCTAGCAGGCCAGGACAGGGGGCCGGGGAGCTGTTTTTT
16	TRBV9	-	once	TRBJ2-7	CASSPWSRTAVGEQYF	TGTGCCAGCAGCCCCTGGTCCAGGACGGCGGTCGGCGAGCAGTACTTC
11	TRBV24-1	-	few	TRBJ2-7	CATGQMGEQYF	TGTGCCACCGGACAGATGGGGGAGCAGTACTTC
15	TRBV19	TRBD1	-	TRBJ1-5	CASRRTGGDNQPQHF	TGTGCCAGTAGGAGAACAGGGGGCGACAATCAGCCCCAGCATTTT
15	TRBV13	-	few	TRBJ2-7	CASSSPPGQAYEQYF	TGTGCCAGCAGCTCACCCCCGGGACAAGCATACGAGCAGTACTTC
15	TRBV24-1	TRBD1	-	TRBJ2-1	CATSAPGQGTNEQFF	TGTGCCACCAGTGCCCCGGGACAGGGAACAAATGAGCAGTTCTTC
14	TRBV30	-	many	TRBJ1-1	CAWVTIERGTEAFF	TGTGCCTGGGTGACTATCGAACGGGGCACTGAAGCTTTCTTT
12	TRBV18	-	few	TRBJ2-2	CASSRSTGELFF	TGTGCCAGCTCAAGGAGCACCGGGGAGCTGTTTTTT
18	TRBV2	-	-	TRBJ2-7	CASSEGPRWGKHSYEQYF	TGTGCCAGCAGTGAAGGCCCCCGATGGGGGAAACACTCCTACGAGCAGTACTTC
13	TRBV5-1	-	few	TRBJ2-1	CASSLVGSYEQFF	TGCGCCAGCAGCTTGGTCGGCAGTTATGAGCAGTTCTTC
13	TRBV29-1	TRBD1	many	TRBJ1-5	CSVVQGEDQPQHF	TGCAGCGTTGTACAGGGGGAGGATCAGCCCCAGCATTTT
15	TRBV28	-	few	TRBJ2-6	CASSSGTSGANVLTF	TGTGCCAGCAGCTCCGGGACCTCTGGGGCCAACGTCCTGACTTTC
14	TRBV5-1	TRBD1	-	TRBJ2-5	CASSPTGAQETQYF	TGCGCCAGCAGCCCAACAGGGGCCCAAGAGACCCAGTACTTC
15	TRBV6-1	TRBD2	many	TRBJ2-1	CASSTLAGGVNEQFF	TGTGCCAGCAGTACACTAGCGGGAGGAGTTAATGAGCAGTTCTTC
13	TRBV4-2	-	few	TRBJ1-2	CASSQGRGGGYTF	TGTGCCAGCAGCCAAGGAAGGGGAGGGGGCTACACCTTC
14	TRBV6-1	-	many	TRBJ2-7	CASSLGRGTYEQYF	TGTGCCAGCAGCTTGGGGAGGGGGACCTACGAGCAGTACTTC
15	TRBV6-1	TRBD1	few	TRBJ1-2	CASSEAPGGYYGYTF	TGTGCCAGCAGTGAAGCGCCAGGGGGTTACTATGGCTACACCTTC
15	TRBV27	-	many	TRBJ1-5	CASSLSAGGSQPQHF	TGTGCCAGCAGTTTATCGGCGGGGGGCTCTCAGCCCCAGCATTTT
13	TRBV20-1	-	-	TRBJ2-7	CSARETLANEQYF	TGCAGTGCTAGAGAGACCCTAGCTAATGAGCAGTACTTC
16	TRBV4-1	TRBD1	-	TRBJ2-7	CASSQDLQGAVYEQYF	TGCGCCAGCAGCCAAGATCTTCAGGGGGCAGTCTACGAGCAGTACTTC
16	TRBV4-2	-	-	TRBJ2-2	CASLRGDRINTGELFF	TGTGCCAGCCTCCGGGGGGACAGAATTAACACCGGGGAGCTGTTTTTT
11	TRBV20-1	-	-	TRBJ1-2	CSASSIRRYTF	TGCAGTGCTAGTTCCATACGACGCTACACCTTC
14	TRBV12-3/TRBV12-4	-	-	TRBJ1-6	CASSSGTRVSPLHF	TGTGCCAGCAGTTCCGGGACCCGTGTTTCACCCCTCCACTTT
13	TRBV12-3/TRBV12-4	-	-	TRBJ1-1	CANGFGQNTEAFF	TGTGCCAACGGTTTCGGACAGAACACTGAAGCTTTCTTT
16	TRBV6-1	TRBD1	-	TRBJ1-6	CASSERWDRGNSPLHF	TGTGCCAGCAGTGAACGGTGGGACAGGGGAAATTCACCCCTCCACTTT
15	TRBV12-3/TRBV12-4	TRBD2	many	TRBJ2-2	CASTRWEGPTGELFF	TGTGCCAGCACCAGATGGGAGGGTCCCACCGGGGAGCTGTTTTTT
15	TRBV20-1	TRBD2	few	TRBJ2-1	CSALGTSGRNLEQFF	TGCAGTGCCCTAGGGACTAGCGGGAGAAATCTAGAACAGTTCTTC
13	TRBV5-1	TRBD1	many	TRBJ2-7	CASRPGQSFEQYF	TGCGCCAGCAGACCGGGACAGTCATTCGAGCAGTACTTC
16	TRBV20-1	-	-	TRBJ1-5	CSAIRRGARSNQPQHF	TGCAGTGCCATCCGTCGGGGGGCAAGGAGCAATCAGCCCCAGCATTTT
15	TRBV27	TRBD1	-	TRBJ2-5	CASSLGTGGGETQYF	TGTGCCAGCAGTTTGGGGACAGGGGGTGGAGAGACCCAGTACTTC
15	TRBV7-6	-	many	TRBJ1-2	CASSLARDGSYGYTF	TGTGCCAGCAGCTTAGCCCGGGACGGTTCCTATGGCTACACCTTC